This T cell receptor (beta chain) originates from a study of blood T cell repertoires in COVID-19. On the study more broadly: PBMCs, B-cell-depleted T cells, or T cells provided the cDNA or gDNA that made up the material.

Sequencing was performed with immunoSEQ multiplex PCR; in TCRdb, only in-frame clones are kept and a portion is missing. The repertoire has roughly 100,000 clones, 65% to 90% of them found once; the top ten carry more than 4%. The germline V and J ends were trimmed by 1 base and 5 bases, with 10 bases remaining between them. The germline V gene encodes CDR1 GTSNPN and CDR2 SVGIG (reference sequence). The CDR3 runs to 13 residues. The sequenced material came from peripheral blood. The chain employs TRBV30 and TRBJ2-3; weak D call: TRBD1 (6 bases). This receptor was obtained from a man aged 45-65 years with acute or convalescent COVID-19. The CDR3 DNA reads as TGTGCCTGGAGTGCGGGACATATAGATACGCAGTATTTT. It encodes CAWSAGHIDTQYF.